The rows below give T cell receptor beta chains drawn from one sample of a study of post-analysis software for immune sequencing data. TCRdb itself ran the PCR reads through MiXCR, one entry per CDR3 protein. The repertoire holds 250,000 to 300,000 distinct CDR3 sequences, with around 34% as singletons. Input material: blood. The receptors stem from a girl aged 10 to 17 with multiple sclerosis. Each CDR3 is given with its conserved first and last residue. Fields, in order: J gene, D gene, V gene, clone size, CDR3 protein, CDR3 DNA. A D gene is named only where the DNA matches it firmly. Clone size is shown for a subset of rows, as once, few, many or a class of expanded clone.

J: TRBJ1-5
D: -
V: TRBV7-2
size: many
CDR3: CASSSSHSTPTVHF
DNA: TGTGCCAGCAGCTCCTCCCATTCAACGCCGACTGTGCATTTT

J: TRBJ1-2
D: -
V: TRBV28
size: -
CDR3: CASSSGSGYGYTF
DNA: TGTGCCAGCAGTTCGGGAAGCGGGTATGGCTACACCTTC

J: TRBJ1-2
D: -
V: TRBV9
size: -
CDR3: CASSKDSYYGYTF
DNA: TGTGCCAGCAGTAAAGACAGTTACTATGGCTACACCTTC

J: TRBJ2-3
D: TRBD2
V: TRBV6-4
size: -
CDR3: CASRPLAGGPDTQYF
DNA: TGTGCCAGCCGCCCACTAGCGGGGGGGCCAGATACGCAGTATTTT

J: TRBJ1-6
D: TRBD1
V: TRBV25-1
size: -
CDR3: CASSERKGADSPPHF
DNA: TGTGCCAGCAGTGAAAGGAAGGGGGCCGATTCACCCCCCCACTTT

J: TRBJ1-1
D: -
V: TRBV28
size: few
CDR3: CASSYHGLNTEAFF
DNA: TGTGCCAGCAGTTATCACGGATTGAACACTGAAGCTTTCTTT

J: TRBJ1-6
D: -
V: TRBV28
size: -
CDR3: CASSLGSSGVSYNSPLHF
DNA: TGTGCCAGCAGTTTGGGATCTTCAGGGGTCTCCTATAATTCACCCCTCCACTTT

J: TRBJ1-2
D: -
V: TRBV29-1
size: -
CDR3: CSVEASRDGHGYTF
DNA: TGCAGCGTTGAAGCGTCCCGGGACGGTCATGGCTACACCTTC

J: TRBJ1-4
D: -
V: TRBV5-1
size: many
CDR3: CASRHDGAQKLFF
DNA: TGCGCCAGCAGACACGACGGGGCCCAAAAACTGTTTTTT

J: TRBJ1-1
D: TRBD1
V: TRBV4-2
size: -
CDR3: CASSQEEGARNTEAFF
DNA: TGTGCCAGCAGCCAAGAGGAGGGGGCGCGGAACACTGAAGCTTTCTTT

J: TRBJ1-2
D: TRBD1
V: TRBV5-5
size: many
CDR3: CASSSDRFGGYTF
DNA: TGTGCCAGCAGCTCGGACAGGTTCGGCGGCTACACCTTC

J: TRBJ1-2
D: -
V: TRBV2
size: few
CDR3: CASSAQDNYGYTF
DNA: TGTGCCAGCAGTGCACAGGATAACTATGGCTACACCTTC

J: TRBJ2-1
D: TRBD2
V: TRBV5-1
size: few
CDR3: CASSFWGGGSYNEQFF
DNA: TGCGCCAGCAGCTTTTGGGGGGGGGGCTCCTACAATGAGCAGTTCTTC

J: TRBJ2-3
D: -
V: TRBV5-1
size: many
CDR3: CASSLPQSTDTQYF
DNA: TGCGCCAGCAGCCTTCCCCAGTCCACAGATACGCAGTATTTT

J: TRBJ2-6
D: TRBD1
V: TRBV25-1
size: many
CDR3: CASSELKGQDPSGANVLTF
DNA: TGTGCCAGCAGTGAATTAAAGGGACAGGACCCTTCTGGGGCCAACGTCCTGACTTTC

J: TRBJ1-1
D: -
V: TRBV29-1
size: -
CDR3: CSVSFRGNWGTEAFF
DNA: TGCAGCGTTTCTTTCCGAGGGAATTGGGGGACTGAAGCTTTCTTT

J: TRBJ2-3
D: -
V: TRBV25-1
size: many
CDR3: CASSEFSADTQYF
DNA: TGTGCCAGCAGTGAATTTTCGGCAGATACGCAGTATTTT

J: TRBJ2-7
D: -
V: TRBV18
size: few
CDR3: CASATQGGEQYF
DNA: TGTGCCAGCGCAACCCAGGGGGGCGAGCAGTACTTC

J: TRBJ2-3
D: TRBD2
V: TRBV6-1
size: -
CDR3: CASSTHNLRLAGSTDTQYF
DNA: TGTGCCAGCAGTACCCACAACCTTCGGCTAGCGGGAAGCACAGATACGCAGTATTTT

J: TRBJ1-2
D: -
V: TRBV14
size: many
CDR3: CASSAHRGSEVNGYTF
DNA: TGTGCCAGCAGCGCCCACCGGGGCAGTGAGGTTAATGGCTACACCTTC

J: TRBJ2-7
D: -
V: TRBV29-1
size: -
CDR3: CSVSDPLSNNYEQYF
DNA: TGCAGCGTATCAGACCCCCTTTCGAACAACTACGAGCAGTACTTC

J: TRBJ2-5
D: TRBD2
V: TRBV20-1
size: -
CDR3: CSVASGETQYF
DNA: TGCAGTGTGGCTAGCGGAGAGACCCAGTACTTC

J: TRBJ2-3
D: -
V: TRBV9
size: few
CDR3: CASSKDGGVRSTDTQYF
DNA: TGTGCCAGCAGCAAAGATGGGGGTGTTAGGAGCACAGATACGCAGTATTTT

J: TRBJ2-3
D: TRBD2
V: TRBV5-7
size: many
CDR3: CASRAAGRASGAHTQYF
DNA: TGTGCCAGCAGGGCCGCCGGACGGGCTAGCGGGGCGCATACGCAGTATTTT

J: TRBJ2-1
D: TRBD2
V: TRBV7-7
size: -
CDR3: CASSRGLADYNEQFF
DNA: TGTGCTAGCAGCCGGGGACTAGCGGACTACAATGAGCAGTTCTTC

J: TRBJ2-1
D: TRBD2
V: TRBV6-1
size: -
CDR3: CTSSPGFKRGPRNEQFF
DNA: TGTACCAGCAGTCCGGGGTTCAAGCGGGGCCCCCGGAATGAGCAGTTCTTC

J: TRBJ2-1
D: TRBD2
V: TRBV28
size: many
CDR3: CASSSLGGARNQQFF
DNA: TGTGCCAGCAGTTCCCTCGGGGGGGCCAGGAATCAGCAGTTCTTC

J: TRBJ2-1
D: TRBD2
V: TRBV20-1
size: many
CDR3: CSASGTSTRFF
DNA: TGCAGTGCTAGCGGGACTAGCACTCGGTTCTTC

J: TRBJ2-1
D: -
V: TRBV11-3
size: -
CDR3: CASSLDQGFLNEQFF
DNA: TGTGCCAGCAGCTTAGATCAGGGTTTCCTCAATGAGCAGTTCTTC

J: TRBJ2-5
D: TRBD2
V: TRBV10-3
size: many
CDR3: CAIRGGGSGETQYF
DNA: TGTGCCATCAGGGGAGGCGGGAGTGGAGAGACCCAGTACTTC

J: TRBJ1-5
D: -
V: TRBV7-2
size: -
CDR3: CASSLSGASCPQHF
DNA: TGTGCCAGCAGCTTATCCGGGGCCAGCTGCCCCCAGCATTTT

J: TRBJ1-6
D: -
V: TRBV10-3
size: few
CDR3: CAISESLRTEMSPLHF
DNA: TGTGCCATCAGTGAGTCGCTCAGGACAGAGATGTCACCCCTCCACTTT